A selection of T cell receptor beta chains follows, all from one sample in a study of OX40 agonist ivuxolimab in advanced cancers. Repertoires were generated with immunoSEQ multiplex PCR, while TCRdb's copy carries only in-frame clones and drops some. The sample includes roughly 100,000 clones, about 90% seen only once; the top ten take 0.7% to 1%. Sequenced here: CD4+ or CD8+ T cells sorted from blood, sampled in a trial of the OX40 agonist ivuxolimab. These receptors were obtained from an adult with an advanced solid tumor such as melanoma, head and neck, liver or kidney cancer. Both conserved end residues are trimmed from each CDR3.

v_call cdr3_aa
TRBV9 ASSREFRDRGSYNEQF
TRBV7-3 ASSPGTGYEQY
TRBV2 ASMQGIQETQY
TRBV9 ASSVGGGVVYGYT
TRBV28 ASREGLAPSYEQY
TRBV6-5 ASSSPTGNEQY
TRBV7-8 ASSDTRDGDTQY
TRBV30 AWGGTPFWEQY
TRBV28 ASSLGGSNQPQH
TRBV9 ASSPRGVQGTQY
TRBV27 ASSLWASGANVLT
TRBV6-1 ATQQGSNQPQH
TRBV11-1 ASSRLWEQF
TRBV6-5 ASSRASVPGAQY
TRBV19 ASSRDTGWRQF
TRBV7-9 ASSPSGVEGYEQY
TRBV7-3 ASQLAGGSSYNEQF
TRBV29-1 SVVQDSADTQY
TRBV10-3 AISKTDPTVYT
TRBV25-1 ASSEYTGTGAYEQY
TRBV5-5 ASSLRTSTDTQY
TRBV6-1 ASSDVSVLTLLRNEQF
TRBV29-1 SATGLVAKNTGELF